This is a list of T cell receptor beta chains from one sample in a study of vaccination effects on CD4 cells after COVID-19. Antigens for these TCRs are unknown. Only in-frame clones appear in the TCRdb table, and some are missing; sequencing was by immunoSEQ multiplex PCR. Of about 15,000 clones in the sample, just under 70% are singletons; the top ten hold about 8.2%. The sample was CD4+ T cells from PBMCs cultured with SARS-CoV-2 spike peptides, taken after COVID-19 vaccination. The receptors shown here come from a human donor who received a COVID-19 vaccine. The CDR3 runs from the conserved cysteine through the conserved F or W. Fields, in order: J gene, D gene, V gene, clone size, CDR3 DNA, CDR3 protein. A D gene is named only where the DNA matches it firmly. The listing skips clone size in some rows; elsewhere it reads once, few, many or a size class.

TRBJ2-7,-,TRBV19,-,TGTGCCAGTAGTCTCGGGCCTCCCTACGAGCAGTACTTC,CASSLGPPYEQYF
TRBJ1-3,-,TRBV6-5,few,TGTGCCAGCAGAAAAGGTGGATCACGAAACACCATATATTTT,CASRKGGSRNTIYF
TRBJ1-3,-,TRBV5-6,few,TGTGCCAGCAGGCGCTGGGCAGGGCTTTACACCATATATTTT,CASRRWAGLYTIYF
TRBJ2-4,TRBD2,TRBV2,-,TGTGCCAGCAGTGACGGTTGGGGACTAGCGGGAGTCCAACTTAGGACACAAAACATTCAGTACTTC,CASSDGWGLAGVQLRTQNIQYF
TRBJ2-2,-,TRBV7-6,few,TGTGCCAGCAGCTTAGAGCCAGGGGACACCGGGGAGCTGTTTTTT,CASSLEPGDTGELFF
TRBJ2-7,TRBD2,TRBV27,few,TGTGCCAGCAGTTTAGGCCAACCGGGACTAGCCTACGAGCAGTACTTC,CASSLGQPGLAYEQYF
TRBJ1-2,-,TRBV14,few,TGTGCCAGCAGCCAAGTACAGAGCCCCCTCTATGGCTACACCTTC,CASSQVQSPLYGYTF
TRBJ2-3,-,TRBV18,-,TGTGCCAGCTCACCACCGGTAGCGACAGATACGCAGTATTTT,CASSPPVATDTQYF
TRBJ2-1,-,TRBV7-2,-,TGTGCCAGCAGCTTAGGTCTGAGTGAGCAGTTCTTC,CASSLGLSEQFF
TRBJ1-6,-,TRBV7-8,-,TGTGCCAGCAGCCCCGACCCTAATTCACCCCTCCACTTT,CASSPDPNSPLHF
TRBJ2-1,-,TRBV30,-,TGTGCCTGGAGTGAAGGGGGGTCCTCCTACAATGAGCAGTTCTTC,CAWSEGGSSYNEQFF
TRBJ2-1,-,TRBV6-5,-,TGTGCCAGCATCCGGGGGAACAATGAGCAGTTCTTC,CASIRGNNEQFF
TRBJ2-3,-,TRBV5-1,-,TGCGCCAGCAGCACCGGCACAGATACGCAGTATTTT,CASSTGTDTQYF
TRBJ2-1,-,TRBV29-1,few,TGCAGCGTTGCAGGGTCCCTCATGGGCTCCTACAATGAGCAGTTCTTC,CSVAGSLMGSYNEQFF
TRBJ2-7,TRBD1,TRBV5-1,medium-sized,TGCGCCAGCAGCTTGAGCCGGGACAGAGGCCCGCGGTACGAGCAGTACTTC,CASSLSRDRGPRYEQYF
TRBJ2-7,TRBD2,TRBV5-1,-,TGCGCCAGCAGCTTGAGTCTAGCGGGTTACGAGCAGTACTTC,CASSLSLAGYEQYF
TRBJ2-3,-,TRBV9,-,TGTGCCAGCAGCGTAGCATATACCACAGATACGCAGTATTTT,CASSVAYTTDTQYF
TRBJ1-5,-,TRBV24-1,-,TGTGCCACCAGCCGGCAGCCCCAGCATTTT,CATSRQPQHF
TRBJ2-1,-,TRBV12-3/TRBV12-4,-,TGTGCCAGCAGTCGACAGGAGGGCACACTGTTCTTC,CASSRQEGTLFF
TRBJ2-3,TRBD2,TRBV2,-,TGTGCCAGCAGTGACCAACTAGCGGGGGGAGATACGCAGTATTTT,CASSDQLAGGDTQYF
TRBJ1-1,-,TRBV7-9,-,TGTGCCAGCAGTGCAGTCGGGGAGGCGAACACTGAAGCTTTCTTT,CASSAVGEANTEAFF
TRBJ1-2,-,TRBV7-3,-,TGTGCCAGCAGCTTAGGGCGGGAGGCTGGCTACACCTTC,CASSLGREAGYTF
TRBJ2-3,-,TRBV30,-,TGTGCCTGGAGCAAGGGGGGAGTTACGCAGTATTTT,CAWSKGGVTQYF
TRBJ1-5,TRBD1,TRBV2,-,TGTGCCAGCAGTGGGACAGGGAAATATCAGCCCCAGCATTTT,CASSGTGKYQPQHF
TRBJ2-1,TRBD2,TRBV28,-,TGTGCCAGCAGGTCCGCCGGGACTAGACAAGTAGGTGAGCAGTTCTTC,CASRSAGTRQVGEQFF
TRBJ2-7,-,TRBV28,-,TGTGCCAGCACCGGGCAGGGTTCATCCTACGAGCAGTACTTC,CASTGQGSSYEQYF
TRBJ1-1,TRBD1,TRBV19,-,TGTGCCAGTAGTCCGGTGGACAGGCGGGACACTGAAGCTTTCTTT,CASSPVDRRDTEAFF
TRBJ2-3,-,TRBV7-2,few,TGTGCCAGCAGCTTATTTGGAGGTACGCAGTATTTT,CASSLFGGTQYF
TRBJ1-5,-,TRBV30,-,TGTGCCTGGAGTTTAAGGGGATTTTTGTATCAGCCCCAGCATTTT,CAWSLRGFLYQPQHF
TRBJ1-3,TRBD1,TRBV30,-,TGTGCCTGGGGGGACAGAAACTCTGGAAACACCATATATTTT,CAWGDRNSGNTIYF
TRBJ2-7,-,TRBV25-1,-,TGTGCCAGCAGTGATCCGCACACGGCCTACGAGCAGTACTTC,CASSDPHTAYEQYF
TRBJ2-5,TRBD2,TRBV9,-,TGTGCCAGCAGCCCTCCCGGGACTAGGGACGTACGGGACCAGTACTTC,CASSPPGTRDVRDQYF
TRBJ2-5,-,TRBV5-1,-,TGCGCCAGCAGTCGAGACTCAAACCAAGAGACCCAGTACTTC,CASSRDSNQETQYF
TRBJ2-1,TRBD2,TRBV9,-,TGTGCCAGCAGCGTAGGGGCGGGAGGGCCTTTCTCCTACAATGAGCAGTTCTTC,CASSVGAGGPFSYNEQFF
TRBJ1-4,-,TRBV15,many,TGTGCCACCAGCAGAGTAAGGCCAGGCGGCAGATTGAATGAAAAACTGTTTTTT,CATSRVRPGGRLNEKLFF
TRBJ1-2,-,TRBV6-5,-,TGTGCCAGCACCGACCCCTCAGGCAGCTACACCTTC,CASTDPSGSYTF
TRBJ1-1,-,TRBV10-3,-,TGTGCCATCAGGCGGGACACCCTGGACACTGAAGCTTTCTTT,CAIRRDTLDTEAFF
TRBJ1-6,-,TRBV28,-,TGTGCCAGCACTATCACCTCGGGACTCTCTAATTCACCCCTCCACTTT,CASTITSGLSNSPLHF
TRBJ2-3,-,TRBV19,once,TGTGCCAGTAGTATTAAGGGGATGGATACGCAGTATTTT,CASSIKGMDTQYF
TRBJ2-3,TRBD2,TRBV19,-,TGTGCCAGTAGTTTAAAGGTACTAGCGGGAGGCCTTCCGGCCGCAGATACGCAGTATTTT,CASSLKVLAGGLPAADTQYF
TRBJ1-1,TRBD1,TRBV4-1,-,TGCGCCAGCAGCCGCCTCGCCCACAGGGGGGCGAACACTGAAGCTTTCTTT,CASSRLAHRGANTEAFF
TRBJ2-7,TRBD1,TRBV28,once,TGTGCCAGCAGTTTATCGGGGCAGGGGGCGCGGGAGCAGTACTTC,CASSLSGQGAREQYF
TRBJ1-3,-,TRBV19,-,TGTGCCAGTAGCCACTCTGGAAACACCATATATTTT,CASSHSGNTIYF
TRBJ1-2,-,TRBV5-1,-,TGCGCCAGCAGCTTGGATCCGTCTACTAACTATGGCTACACCTTC,CASSLDPSTNYGYTF
TRBJ2-7,TRBD2,TRBV27,medium-sized,TGTGCCAGCAGTCTACGGACTAGCGGGAGTCCCCCTCGGGAGCAGTACTTC,CASSLRTSGSPPREQYF
TRBJ2-1,-,TRBV27,-,TGTGCCAGCAGTCTCAGCTACAATGAGCAGTTCTTC,CASSLSYNEQFF
TRBJ2-3,-,TRBV18,-,TGTGCCAGCTCACCGCGCAGGGGCCGCACAGATACGCAGTATTTT,CASSPRRGRTDTQYF
TRBJ1-4,TRBD1,TRBV11-2,-,TGTGCCAGCAGCTTAGTGACAGGGGGAGGTGAAAAACTGTTTTTT,CASSLVTGGGEKLFF
TRBJ1-1,-,TRBV4-3,few,TGCGCCAGCAGCCAAGACGGAGTGAACACTGAAGCTTTCTTT,CASSQDGVNTEAFF